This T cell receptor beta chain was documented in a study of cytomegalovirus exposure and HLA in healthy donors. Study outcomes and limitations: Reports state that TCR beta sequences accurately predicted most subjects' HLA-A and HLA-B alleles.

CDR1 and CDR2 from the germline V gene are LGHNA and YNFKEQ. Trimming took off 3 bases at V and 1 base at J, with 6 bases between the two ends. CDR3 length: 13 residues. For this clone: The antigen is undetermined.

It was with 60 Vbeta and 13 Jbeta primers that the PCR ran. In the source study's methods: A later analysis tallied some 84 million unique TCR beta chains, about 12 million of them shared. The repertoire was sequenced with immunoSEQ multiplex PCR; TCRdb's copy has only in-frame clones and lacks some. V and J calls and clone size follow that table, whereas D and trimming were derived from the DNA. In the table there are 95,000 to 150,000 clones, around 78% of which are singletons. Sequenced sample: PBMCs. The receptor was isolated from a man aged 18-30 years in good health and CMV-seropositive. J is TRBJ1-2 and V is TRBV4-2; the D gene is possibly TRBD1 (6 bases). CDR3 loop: CASSHRGNYGYTF. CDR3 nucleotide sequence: TGTGCCAGCAGCCACAGGGGTAACTATGGCTACACCTTC.